Shown below are 5 T cell receptor beta chains from a single sample sequenced in a study of Ad26.COV2.S vaccination and SARS-CoV-2 variants. Treatment specified: 15 to 20 received Ad26.COV2.S at low or high dose, single or two shots; 5 received placebo; per-sample allocation not given. Samples came from day 63 after the first vaccine or placebo injection. The table came from immunoSEQ multiplex PCR; TCRdb's copy has only in-frame clones and leaves some out. The sample holds roughly 330,000 clones; 90% are singletons and the top ten take about 5.4%. This sample comprised peripheral blood, obtained in a trial of Ad26.COV2.S vaccine versus placebo. These receptor sequences come from a person aged 18 to 65 who received the Ad26.COV2.S COVID-19 vaccine or a placebo.

The rearrangement links TRBV6-2 or TRBV6-3 to TRBJ2-7; TRBD1 matches 7 bases. This CDR3 comprises 13 residues. CDR1 MNHEY and CDR2 SVGEGT come from the germline V gene. V lost 2 bases and J lost 3; bases outside the gene matches: 1. CDR3 sequence (DNA): TGTGCCAGCAGTTACCAGGGGGACTACGAGCAGTACTTC. As protein: CASSYQGDYEQYF.

The chain couples TRBV24-1 to TRBJ2-3; possible D gene TRBD2, 6 bases. CDR1 is KGHDR and CDR2 is SFDVKD in the germline V gene. Trimming cost V 5 bases and J 2 bases, with 13 bases left between them. The CDR3 extends over 15 amino acids. The CDR3 spells CATSAAGTATDTQYF. CDR3 in DNA: TGTGCCACCAGTGCGGCGGGGACTGCCACAGATACGCAGTATTTT.

The chain recombines TRBV4-1 with TRBJ1-4; 7 positions match TRBD1. The trim removed 5 bases at V and 0 bases at J, leaving 6 bases unmatched. Germline V gene data show CDR1 as MGHRA and CDR2 as YSYEKL. The CDR3 spans 16 residues. CDR3 DNA sequence: TGCGCCAGCAGCACCGGGACAGAAGCAACTAATGAAAAACTGTTTTTT. Translating it yields CASSTGTEATNEKLFF.

The gene calls are TRBV10-3 and TRBJ2-2; D may be TRBD2 (6 bases). The CDR3 has 15 residues. Germline V gives CDR1 ENHRY, CDR2 SYGVKD. Deletions cut 7 bases from V and 7 bases from J, with 19 bases between. In DNA form, the CDR3 reads TGTGCCATCAAGGGGACTCCTCACGGACGCGGGGAGCTGTTTTTT. Its translation: CAIKGTPHGRGELFF.

The CDR3 DNA follows: TGTGCCAGCAGCCCTGGACAGAACACTGAAGCTTTCTTT. It yields the protein CASSPGQNTEAFF. This chain joins TRBV7-9 and TRBJ1-1, with a tentative D call TRBD1 (5 bases). Trimming left V 5 bases short and J 1 base short, with 8 bases between. This CDR3 has 13 amino acids. The V gene's germline CDR1 is SEHNR and CDR2 FQNEAQ (reference sequence).